A single sample is the source of the 2 T cell receptor beta chains below, sequenced in a study of technical replicates of blood from a handful of donors. Some clones are missing from TCRdb's copy, which holds only in-frame ones; the method was immunoSEQ multiplex PCR. Here the sample spans around 65,000 clones, 86% being singletons. The sample consisted of PBMCs. The receptor set was obtained from a human donor in good health. Some clones in this sample may be carry-over from other donors' samples.

This rearrangement joins TRBV18 to TRBJ2-7; TRBD2 agrees at 9 bases. Germline CDR1 KGHSH, CDR2 LQKENI. The CDR3 spans 15 residues. V was pared by 0 bases and J by 6 bases, with 6 bases of the junction left unmatched. This CDR3 is CASSPPFSGSSEQYF. CDR3 coding DNA: TGTGCCAGCTCACCACCGTTTAGCGGGAGCTCCGAGCAGTACTTC.

The sample holds one count of this clone. In DNA, the CDR3 is TGTGCCAGCTCGAGACCGACGGGAATGAACACTGAAGCTTTCTTT. Residues: CASSRPTGMNTEAFF. V gene TRBV18 combines with J gene TRBJ1-1; D is unclear. Looked up from germline, CDR1 is KGHSH and CDR2 is LQKENI. V was cut by 6 bases and J by 0 bases, with 14 bases left in between. The CDR3 has 15 amino acids.